This TCR beta chain comes out of a study of beta chain features in type 1 diabetes. This clone has just a few counts. Its antigen is not known. Study outcomes and limitations: Type 1 diabetes patients showed a moderate but significant shortening of TCRB CDR3s in all four CD4+ subsets. Using cDNA template may skew counts toward highly expressing activated cells.

Expressed TCRB transcripts were sequenced because the entire RNA isolate underwent reverse transcription. The repertoire was sequenced with immunoSEQ multiplex PCR; TCRdb's copy has only in-frame clones and lacks some. This sample has fewer than 650,000 clones, with around 15% found just once. Germline V gene data show CDR1 as LGHNA and CDR2 as YSLEER. The CDR3 consists of 16 residues. Between the trimmed V and J ends, which lost 0 bases and 5 bases, there was a span of 16 bases. The J gene is TRBJ2-5, the V gene TRBV4-3, with a possible D match to TRBD2 (5 bases). Specimen: naive CD4+ T cells from blood. The receptor was derived from a man aged 18 to 29 in good health. CDR3 protein: CASSQDRSGYVETQYF. The CDR3 DNA is TGCGCCAGCAGCCAAGATAGGAGCGGCTATGTGGAGACCCAGTACTTC.